This T cell receptor (beta chain) was captured by sequencing in a study of blood T cell repertoires in COVID-19 (TCRdb year 2020). Study-level background: Collaborator samples came from the United States, Italy and Spain and covered acute and convalescent phases of COVID-19. Sample metadata almost always included a de-identified subject ID, COVID-19 status, age in years and sex. Where available, HLA class I and class II types were taken from metadata supplied by the sample provider and were not determined by assay-based typing. Deeply sampled blood TCRbeta repertoires from subjects exposed to, actively infected with, or recovered from COVID-19 were included in the dataset. A freely available public database, intended as a resource for researchers studying the immune response to SARS-CoV-2, is where the repertoires were released. The samples were drawn from two sources: the first 160 participants of the ongoing ImmuneRACE study, and 950 to 1,500 subjects contributed by 6 global collaborators. The prospective study material was composed of cDNA or gDNA derived from T cells, B-cell-depleted T cells, or PBMCs.

Regarding this clone: No cognate antigen has been identified for it. Per-base quality was not reported, and no clone a single base away is much larger than it.

TCRbeta CDR3 regions were amplified from genomic DNA using the immunoSEQ Assay, a bias-controlled multiplex PCR. As for the authors' bioinformatics: Nucleated cell counts per sample were estimated from amplification of reference gene primers within the assay. To quantify the absolute abundance of each unique TCRbeta CDR3 rearrangement, sequence reads were collapsed and filtered. For each sample, productive Simpson clonality was calculated as the square root of Simpson's diversity index across productive rearrangements. Imported from immuneACCESS, the table was reduced by TCRdb to in-frame sequences with V and J called. These copies leave out some clones; in studies compared against another copy, an unresolved V gene accounts for under half, and the cause of the remainder is not known. D and trimming were read from the DNA, whereas the V and J calls and clone size are those reported in that table. A total of about 74,000 clones appear in this sample, about 88% of them only once. The top ten constitute roughly 9.1% of the sample.

Findings and caveats that apply to the study as a whole: The quantity of clinical and demographic metadata differed by source and by participant and was supplied without curation.

Per the germline V gene (reference sequence), LNHDA is the CDR1 and SQIVND is the CDR2. The CDR3 goes from the cysteine to the phenylalanine over 16 residues. Only the CDR3 portion is preserved as DNA: 48 bases, with reading frame beginning at the first base. The junction shows trimming of 1 base on V and 0 bases on J, plus 12 bases between the germline ends. Collaborating institutions collected whole blood in K2EDTA tubes following their own protocols. Collaborator samples were shipped for TCRbeta analysis as frozen whole blood, isolated PBMCs, or DNA extracted from either sample type. The chain uses TRBV19 and TRBJ1-2, with no D gene named confidently. The sequence came from a human donor in a cohort sampled during active COVID-19. The sequenced sample consisted of peripheral blood. The bases read TGTGCCAGTAGTATAGTTGGCACCAGATCTAACTATGGCTACACCTTC. Its protein reads: CASSIVGTRSNYGYTF.